The rows below give T cell receptor beta chains drawn from one sample of a study of shared clonotypes between healthy human individuals. Profiled with immunoSEQ multiplex PCR; TCRdb holds only in-frame clones, not every one. Seen here are 190,000 or so clones, 85% to 95% observed once, and the top ten hold roughly 0.07%. Specimen: naive CD4+ T cells sorted from blood. These receptors were collected from a woman aged 30 to 39 in good health. The CDR3 runs from the conserved cysteine through the conserved F or W. Clone size is shown for a subset of rows, as once, few, many or a class of expanded clone.

clone_size	v_call	j_call	cdr3_aa
once	TRBV7-2	TRBJ2-5	CATTTATPEGTQYF
-	TRBV5-6	TRBJ2-5	CASSLLGRGGETQYF
-	TRBV28	TRBJ1-5	CASSFIVRNQPQHF
-	TRBV5-4	-	CASSGGPDRGDEQYF
-	TRBV20-1	-	CSVVGAYEQYF
-	TRBV19	TRBJ2-1	CASSVGLAANEQFF
-	TRBV12-5	TRBJ1-2	CASAAGSWGYTF
-	TRBV5-5	TRBJ1-2	CASSPRVGASHTF
-	TRBV7-9	TRBJ1-3	CASSLTTAAGNTIYF
-	TRBV27	TRBJ2-7	CASLPGDGMRYEQYF
-	TRBV5-4	TRBJ2-5	CASSSTGGWRPETQYF
-	TRBV2	TRBJ1-3	CASSTYRASGNTIYF
-	TRBV7-8	TRBJ1-3	CATGSVGGNTIYF
-	TRBV2	TRBJ2-2	CASTGGGTGELFF